This passage covers 19 T cell receptor beta chains from one sample sequenced in a study of cytomegalovirus exposure and HLA in healthy donors. Clones were read by immunoSEQ multiplex PCR, and TCRdb kept only the in-frame ones, dropping some. Of 200,000 to 300,000 clones detected, just under 90% appear once; the ten largest clones hold less than 3%. The sample taken for sequencing was PBMCs. The receptors shown here come from a man aged 18-30 years in good health and CMV-seronegative.

The gene calls are TRBV18 and TRBJ2-2, with D maybe TRBD2 (7 bases). V was trimmed by 3 bases and J by 4 bases, leaving 18 bases between them. This CDR3 is 17 amino acids long. Germline V gives CDR1 KGHSH, CDR2 LQKENI. The CDR3 nucleotides are TGTGCCAGCTCACCGGAGCGGTCCGGGGGGCGCACCGGGGAGCTGTTTTTT. This encodes CASSPERSGGRTGELFF.

The table lists this clone with a count of one. The chain combines TRBV4-3 with TRBJ1-2, with D possibly being TRBD1 (5 bases). With 4 bases removed from V and 2 bases from J, the gap between germline ends came to 14 bases. The CDR3 has 15 amino acids. CDR1 is LGHNA and CDR2 is YSLEER in the germline V gene. DNA of the CDR3: TGCGCCAGCAGCCGGGGGGATGGCGACAACTATGGCTACACCTTC. It codes for CASSRGDGDNYGYTF.

V and J are TRBV28 and TRBJ1-4; TRBD1 might be the D (5 bases). The V gene lost 5 bases and the J gene lost 13 bases, with 14 bases spanning the gap. Per germline, CDR1 MDHEN and CDR2 SYDVKM. The CDR3 length is 12 residues. The CDR3 protein is CASSLAREGLFF. The CDR3 nucleotides read TGTGCCAGCAGTCTCGCCAGGGAAGGACTGTTTTTT.

This chain connects TRBV2 to TRBJ1-1; D gene unclear. Germline lookup yields CDR1 SNHLY and CDR2 FYNNEI. V was trimmed by 4 bases and J by 3 bases, leaving 6 bases between them. This CDR3 region has 12 residues. CDR3 sequence (DNA): TGTGCCAGCAGTGTAACAGACACTGAAGCTTTCTTT. It translates to CASSVTDTEAFF.

The chain couples TRBV29-1 to TRBJ2-7; the D gene is possibly TRBD2 (6 bases). There are 13 residues in the CDR3. With 5 bases removed from V and 2 bases from J, the gap between germline ends came to 13 bases. Germline CDR1 SQVTM, CDR2 ANQGSEA. CDR3 region: CSVSQAGTYEQYF. The CDR3 DNA follows: TGCAGCGTTAGTCAGGCGGGGACCTACGAGCAGTACTTC.

The chain is built from TRBV9 and TRBJ2-5; 12 bases are a match to TRBD2. The CDR3 extends over 15 amino acids. Per the germline V gene, CDR1 is SGDLS and CDR2 is YYNGEE. With 4 bases clipped from V and 2 bases from J, the junction kept 3 bases outside the gene matches. CDR3 region: CASSSGLAGQETQYF. CDR3 in DNA: TGTGCCAGCAGCTCCGGACTAGCGGGACAAGAGACCCAGTACTTC.

CDR3 region: CASSYSRDKDYEQYF. In DNA form, the CDR3 reads TGTGCCAGCAGTTACTCGAGGGACAAGGACTACGAGCAGTACTTC. V gene TRBV6-5 combines with J gene TRBJ2-7; weak D call: TRBD1 (6 bases). In germline, CDR1 is MNHEY, CDR2 SVGAGI. CDR3 length equals 15 residues. V was clipped by 0 bases and J by 3 bases, with 12 bases between them.

This chain links TRBV5-1 with TRBJ2-3, with D unclear. V gave up 5 bases and J gave up 0 bases, with 4 bases separating them. CDR1 and CDR2 (germline): SGHRS, YFSETQ. This CDR3 has 12 amino acids. CDR3 nucleotide sequence: TGCGCCAGCAGGGCTAGCACAGATACGCAGTATTTT. Translated: CASRASTDTQYF.

The chain recombines TRBV6-1 with TRBJ1-5; D call uncertain. V lost 1 base and J 3 bases, leaving 13 bases between the germline ends. CDR1 is MNHNS, CDR2 SASEGT, per germline. The CDR3 is made up of 16 amino acids. The CDR3 bases are TGTGCCAGCAGTGAAGAGGTGACATACCTCAATCAGCCCCAGCATTTT. It encodes CASSEEVTYLNQPQHF.

The chain joins TRBV5-6 to TRBJ1-4, with a weak D call TRBD1 (6 bases). The germline V gene encodes CDR1 SGHDT and CDR2 YYEEEE. This CDR3 spans 15 amino acids. The V end was cut by 5 bases, the J end by 8 bases, with 19 bases between. The CDR3 here is CASSSPRGKEEKLFF. The CDR3 coding sequence is TGTGCCAGCAGTTCGCCCAGGGGTAAGGAGGAAAAACTGTTTTTT.

In the case of this clone: Additional DNA sequences in this sample encode the identical CDR3. The V call is TRBV28, the J call TRBJ2-7; D is uncertain. The CDR3 has 11 residues. V was clipped by 2 bases and J by 7 bases, with 6 bases between them. Germline assignment: CDR1 MDHEN and CDR2 SYDVKM. The CDR3 is CASSLSREQYF. The CDR3 region has the DNA TGTGCCAGCAGTTTAAGCAGGGAGCAGTACTTC.

The CDR3 sequence: CATSRPQGAKDEQYF. The CDR3 DNA reads as TGTGCCACCAGCAGGCCGCAGGGGGCGAAGGACGAGCAGTACTTC. V and J are TRBV15 and TRBJ2-7; 8 nucleotides line up with TRBD1. The CDR3 runs 15 residues. V trimming: 3 bases; J trimming: 5 bases; junction bases outside the gene matches: 9. Germline lookup yields CDR1 LNHNV and CDR2 YYDKDF (reference sequence).

The CDR3 bases are TGTGCCAGCAGCTTGGGAGTCCGCCAAGAGACCCAGTACTTC. Amino acid sequence: CASSLGVRQETQYF. The chain uses TRBV5-6 and TRBJ2-5, with unresolved D. V lost 0 bases and J 1 base, leaving 7 bases between the germline ends. This CDR3 spans 14 amino acids. The V gene's germline CDR1 is SGHDT and CDR2 YYEEEE.

This clone was seen only a few times. J is TRBJ2-7 and V is TRBV7-8, with TRBD1 matching 9 bases. The V gene's germline CDR1 is SGHVS and CDR2 FQNEAQ. The CDR3 has 13 residues. V was pared by 7 bases and J by 3 bases, with 4 bases of the junction left unmatched. CDR3 residues: CASTWDRVYEQYF. The CDR3 coding sequence is TGTGCCAGCACTTGGGACAGGGTCTACGAGCAGTACTTC.

This sequence joins TRBV2 and TRBJ2-7, with 7 bases lining up with TRBD1. The junction had 4 bases not matched to a gene; V was cut back by 4 bases and J by 4 bases. CDR1 is SNHLY and CDR2 is FYNNEI in the germline V gene. This CDR3 is built from 13 residues. The CDR3 here is CASSVTGVYEQYF. The CDR3 nucleotides are TGTGCCAGCAGTGTAACAGGGGTGTACGAGCAGTACTTC.

The chain couples TRBV19 to TRBJ2-7, with TRBD2 identical over 8 bases. Germline V gives CDR1 LNHDA, CDR2 SQIVND (reference sequence). The CDR3 is 16 amino acids. J lost 0 bases, V lost 4 bases, and 8 bases had no gene match. CDR3 sequence reads: CASSNLPSGFSYEQYF. The DNA of the CDR3 is TGTGCCAGTAGTAACCTACCTAGCGGGTTCTCCTACGAGCAGTACTTC.

The rearrangement joins TRBV19 to TRBJ1-3; D possibly corresponds to TRBD1 (5 bases). The CDR3 loop spans 15 amino acids. V dropped 3 bases and J dropped 0 bases, with 9 bases sitting between them. Germline loops: CDR1 LNHDA, CDR2 SQIVND (reference sequence). CDR3 DNA: TGTGCCAGTAGTATTAGGGGCAGCTCTGGAAACACCATATATTTT. Residues: CASSIRGSSGNTIYF.

The chain carries TRBV28 and TRBJ1-1, with D possibly being TRBD1 (6 bases). The CDR3 runs 15 residues. Per germline, CDR1 MDHEN and CDR2 SYDVKM. Between the trimmed V and J ends, which lost 3 bases and 1 base, there was a span of 12 bases. As DNA, the CDR3 is TGTGCCAGCAGTTTTTACGACAGGAAGAACACTGAAGCTTTCTTT. It is translated as CASSFYDRKNTEAFF. Filled out from reference TRBV28 and TRBJ1-1, the complete variable domain reads DVKVTQSSRYLVKRTGEKVFLECVQDMDHENMFWYRQDPGLGLRLIYFSYDVKMKEKGDIPEGYSVSREKKERFSLILESASTNQTSMYLCASSFYDRKNTEAFFGQGTRLTVV.

The gene calls are TRBV4-1 and TRBJ1-1; 7 nucleotides agree with TRBD1. The V gene end was trimmed by 2 bases and the J gene end by 5 bases; junction bases not matched to a gene: 8. Germline V gives CDR1 MGHRA, CDR2 YSYEKL. CDR3 length: 15 residues. The CDR3 DNA reads TGCGCCAGCAGCCAATCGACAGGGTTGGTTACTGAAGCTTTCTTT. Protein sequence: CASSQSTGLVTEAFF.